This is a list of T cell receptor beta chains from one sample in a study of blood T cell repertoires in COVID-19. Only in-frame clones appear in the TCRdb table, and some are missing; sequencing was by immunoSEQ multiplex PCR. The sample includes about 460,000 clones, roughly nine tenths seen only once; the top ten take approximately 8%. The specimen was PBMCs or T cells enriched from blood (not recorded which). Source of these receptors: a woman aged 55-70 years who had recovered from COVID-19. The conserved cysteine and the conserved F or W are not part of the CDR3 here. D genes are given only for firm matches.

V: TRBV5-1; D: -; CDR3: ASSLDPGYQETQY
V: TRBV4-1; D: -; CDR3: ASSPNSRFELTVTDTQY
V: TRBV10-2; D: -; CDR3: ASSGGEAGIQEQF
V: TRBV18; D: -; CDR3: ASSPGRRSYEQY
V: TRBV13; D: TRBD2; CDR3: ASSLGMGAGGLYEQY
V: TRBV14; D: -; CDR3: ASSQERGSPLH
V: TRBV5-1; D: TRBD2; CDR3: ASSTWTSGGISYNEQF
V: TRBV6-5; D: -; CDR3: ASKGQLLANYGYT
V: TRBV13; D: -; CDR3: ASSLESSYNSPLH
V: TRBV20-1; D: TRBD2; CDR3: SATTSGEQY
V: TRBV19; D: -; CDR3: ASSPRTTPYEQY
V: TRBV4-1; D: -; CDR3: ASSQSPLTAIGVRETQY
V: TRBV5-1; D: TRBD1; CDR3: ASSVGTGGWNTEAF
V: TRBV27; D: -; CDR3: ASSLRPNQPQH
V: TRBV25-1; D: TRBD1; CDR3: ASSGDRGLNEQY
V: TRBV21-1; D: -; CDR3: ASSKLGHEQY
V: TRBV5-1; D: -; CDR3: ASSLFDRTGTGELF
V: TRBV27; D: -; CDR3: ASSSSVSGRWAF